The clone carrying this T cell receptor beta chain was recorded only once. Its target is not known. One end of the junction is discordant with germline, which a read error may explain. The CDR3 runs 9 residues. Adaptor-ligated barcode primers were used to amplify TRBV12-4/TRBJ1-2 clonotypes. A single record per CDR3 protein comes from TCRdb applying MiXCR to the multiplex PCR reads. The table shows hundreds of distinct CDR3 sequences, with around 30% occurring only once. Regarding the study as a whole: Under 2.2% of tumor Treg sequences matched blood Tregs or memory cells. In terms of TCR gene usage, tumor memory CD4+ T cells clustered together with blood and lymph node memory CD4+ cells, as well as with lymph node naive CD4+ cells.

Treg sorting used a CD4+CD25+CD127-/low gate. This receptor was obtained from a female donor with breast cancer. Source material: tumor-infiltrating Tregs sorted from the breast tumor. This chain links TRBV12-3 or TRBV12-4 with TRBJ1-2; the D gene is possibly TRBD1 (6 bases). CDR3 sequence reads: CASSQGKNF. The CDR3 coding sequence is TGTGCCAGCAGTCAGGGGAAGAACTTC.